Below, one T cell receptor beta chain is given with its context. Its antigen is undetermined. The library was made from cDNA and included unique molecular identifiers. From around 1 to 10 million T cells, 400,000 to 550,000 cDNA molecules were obtained. From the PCR reads, TCRdb called clonotypes with MiXCR, one entry per CDR3 protein. The table includes about 680,000 distinct CDR3 sequences, 55% to 60% detected once. The data were taken from a study of post-analysis software for immune sequencing data. The wider study: Relapsing-remitting, secondary progressive and progressive-relapsing multiple sclerosis courses were included. Study results and caveats: Multiple sclerosis patients showed significantly lower normalized Chao1 diversity than controls did. Strong co-clustering by F measure was evident for samples that had been prepared in the same batch.

Sequencing was carried out using blood. This receptor was identified in a girl aged 2-15 years with multiple sclerosis.

CDR3 loop: CASSVRLAGADEQFF. The CDR3 DNA sequence: TGTGCCAGCAGCGTGCGACTAGCGGGAGCGGATGAGCAGTTCTTC. This chain uses TRBV9 with TRBJ2-1; 12 bases are a match to TRBD2. After removal of 2 bases from V and 8 bases from J, the junction contained 5 bases not matched to a gene. The CDR3 consists of 15 residues. Germline CDR1 SGDLS, CDR2 YYNGEE. The full variable domain, with the rest looked up from reference TRBV9 and TRBJ2-1, is DSGVTQTPKHLITATGQRVTLRCSPRSGDLSVYWYQQSLDQGLQFLIQYYNGEERAKGNILERFSAQQFPDLHSELNLSSLELGDSALYFCASSVRLAGADEQFFGPGTRLTVL.